Listed below are T cell receptor beta chains from one sample, sequenced in a study of beta chain features in type 1 diabetes. Clones were sequenced by immunoSEQ multiplex PCR, and TCRdb holds only the in-frame ones, with some missing. The table lists hundreds of thousands of clones, roughly 16% of them singletons. Sequencing was done on a sample of naive CD4+ T cells from blood. These receptors were taken from a man aged 18 to 29 in good health. Each CDR3 is given with its conserved first and last residue. The D gene is left open where the match is weak. A row's size may be missing; if present it is once, few, many or a size class.

j_gene	len	abundance	d_gene	v_gene	CDR3nt	CDR3aa
TRBJ1-5	15	-	-	TRBV9	TGTGCCAGCAGCGTAGGGGGGGCACTAAATCAGCCCCAGCATTTT	CASSVGGALNQPQHF
TRBJ2-3	15	-	-	TRBV6-5	TGTGCCAGCAGTTACGGGGACCCTAGCACAGATACGCAGTATTTT	CASSYGDPSTDTQYF
TRBJ2-7	15	few	TRBD2	TRBV7-2	TGTGCCAGCAGCCTCCAGCGGGGTCCCTCCTACGAGCAGTACTTC	CASSLQRGPSYEQYF
TRBJ2-1	12	many	-	TRBV10-3	TGTGCCATCAGTGTCGCAGGCAATGAGCAGTTCTTC	CAISVAGNEQFF
TRBJ2-3	16	few	-	TRBV5-1	TGCGCCAGCAGCTTGGATCCGGGGGGCGGTGCAGATACGCAGTATTTT	CASSLDPGGGADTQYF
TRBJ2-4	13	few	-	TRBV7-3	TGTGCCAGCAGCCCCGAGGCCAAAAACATTCAGTACTTC	CASSPEAKNIQYF
TRBJ1-5	16	-	-	TRBV7-2	TGTGCCAGCAGCCCCCCGTCAGGGGACGGTGGGGGGCCCCAGCATTTT	CASSPPSGDGGGPQHF
TRBJ2-2	16	-	-	TRBV30	TGTGCCTGGAGTGTAGCCGGGGGAGGACATACCGGGGAGCTGTTTTTT	CAWSVAGGGHTGELFF
TRBJ2-7	12	few	-	TRBV10-3	TGTGCCATCGCTCGGGTCCCGGACGAGCAGTACTTC	CAIARVPDEQYF
TRBJ2-2	17	few	-	TRBV9	TGTGCCAGCAGCGTAGCCACAGGGTTCGCGAACACCGGGGAGCTGTTTTTT	CASSVATGFANTGELFF
TRBJ1-1	13	few	TRBD1	TRBV7-9	TGTGCCAGCAGCGGGGACAGTAATATGCGGGCTTTCTTT	CASSGDSNMRAFF
TRBJ2-7	15	few	TRBD1	TRBV18	TGTGCCAGCTCACGGACAGGGTTGGGGGCCTACGAGCAGTACTTC	CASSRTGLGAYEQYF
TRBJ2-7	16	-	-	TRBV28	TGTGCCAGCAGTTCCACAGGGGAGGGGAGCTCCTACGAGCAGTACTTC	CASSSTGEGSSYEQYF
TRBJ2-5	13	few	TRBD1	TRBV18	TGTGCCAGCTCACGGACAGGGTCAGAGACCCAGTACTTC	CASSRTGSETQYF
TRBJ1-1	13	-	TRBD1	TRBV5-4	TGTGCCAGCAGCCCGGACAGGGACACTGAAGCTTTCTTT	CASSPDRDTEAFF
TRBJ2-5	16	-	TRBD1	TRBV4-1	TGCGCCAGCAGCACTACCCGGGACAGGGGTCAAGAGACCCAGTACTTC	CASSTTRDRGQETQYF
TRBJ1-1	14	-	-	TRBV28	TGTGCCACCAAGGTTCGTGTTTTGAACACTGAAGCTTTCTTT	CATKVRVLNTEAFF
TRBJ1-1	12	-	-	TRBV7-2	TGTGCCAGCAGCTCCATCCTCCCGGTAGCTTTCTTT	CASSSILPVAFF
TRBJ2-5	13	once	-	TRBV18	TGTGCCAGCTCACCTGCGGGGCGGGAGACCCAGTACTTC	CASSPAGRETQYF
TRBJ2-7	13	few	TRBD2	TRBV29-1	TGCAGCGCACGCGGACTAGCGGGAAACGAGCAGTACTTC	CSARGLAGNEQYF
TRBJ2-3	19	-	-	TRBV4-3	TGCGCCAGCAGCCAACGGGGTTGGACGGCAGGGGAGGTCACAGATACGCAGTATTTT	CASSQRGWTAGEVTDTQYF
TRBJ2-7	15	-	-	TRBV18	TGTGCCAGCTCACCACCTGGCTGGGGTACCTACGAGCAGTACTTC	CASSPPGWGTYEQYF
TRBJ2-6	21	-	-	TRBV9	TGTGCCAGCAGCGGACGAAGAATTATACAGGGTCCCATCTCTGGGGCCAACGTCCTGACTTTC	CASSGRRIIQGPISGANVLTF
TRBJ2-3	11	few	-	TRBV10-3	TGTGCCATCAGTGGGAAGGATACGCAGTATTTT	CAISGKDTQYF
TRBJ1-2	13	few	-	TRBV7-9	TGTGCCAGCAATCCGGACAGCCTCTATGGCTACACCTTC	CASNPDSLYGYTF
TRBJ2-3	14	-	-	TRBV18	TGTGCCAGCTCACCGGGGGTTCGCACAGATACGCAGTATTTT	CASSPGVRTDTQYF
TRBJ2-3	19	-	-	TRBV19	TGTGCCAGTAGGGGAGGGGGCCAACCAGGCCTCTTACGGGCAGATACGCAGTATTTT	CASRGGGQPGLLRADTQYF
TRBJ1-5	15	-	-	TRBV7-2	TGTGCCAGCAGCCCAAGGGACAATAGCAATCAGCCCCAGCATTTT	CASSPRDNSNQPQHF
TRBJ1-5	15	few	-	TRBV10-3	TGTGCCATCAGTGGCGGGCAGGGGTCGTATCAGCCCCAGCATTTT	CAISGGQGSYQPQHF
TRBJ1-1	13	-	-	TRBV7-9	TGTGCCAGCAGCTTACTGTTAGACACTGAAGCTTTCTTT	CASSLLLDTEAFF
TRBJ2-7	12	few	-	TRBV7-6	TGTGCCAGCAGCTCAGGGACTTCCGAGCAGTACTTC	CASSSGTSEQYF
TRBJ2-1	15	-	TRBD2	TRBV15	TGTGCCACCAGCAAAAGACTAGCGGCCTACAATGAGCAGTTCTTC	CATSKRLAAYNEQFF
TRBJ1-1	12	few	-	TRBV6-1	TGTGCCAGCAGCGCAGCTTACCTTGAAGCTTTCTTT	CASSAAYLEAFF
TRBJ1-6	14	-	TRBD1	TRBV19	TGTGCCAGTACGGGACAGGGTATCAATTCACCCCTCCACTTT	CASTGQGINSPLHF
TRBJ2-4	13	few	-	TRBV9	TGTGCCAGCAGCGATGAACCGAAAAACATTCAGTACTTC	CASSDEPKNIQYF
TRBJ2-1	15	-	TRBD2	TRBV4-1	TGCGCCAGCAGCCACGGGACTAGCGGGAGCTGGGGATGGTTCTTC	CASSHGTSGSWGWFF
TRBJ1-1	12	-	-	TRBV29-1	TGCAGCGTACGGACGGACAACACTGAAGCTTTCTTT	CSVRTDNTEAFF
TRBJ2-7	14	few	TRBD1	TRBV13	TGTGCCAGCAGCTTAGAGGGACAGAAGTACGAGCAGTACTTC	CASSLEGQKYEQYF
TRBJ1-6	15	few	-	TRBV9	TGTGCCAGCAGCCCCTACGGGGTGGGAGCCTCACCCCTCCACTTT	CASSPYGVGASPLHF
TRBJ2-1	14	few	-	TRBV18	TGTGCCAGCTCATTACTGGGGCACTACAATGAGCAGTTCTTC	CASSLLGHYNEQFF